The 10 T cell receptor beta chains below all came from one sample that was sequenced in a study of CD8 T cells in Susac syndrome. A quantity of about 0.45 to 1 ug RNA underwent reverse transcription using random hexamers. TCRdb redid the calling of the immunoSEQ multiplex PCR reads with MiXCR, one entry per CDR3 protein. Of about 250,000 distinct CDR3 sequences in the sample, around 93% were seen once. Sequenced material: CD4+ T cells from PBMCs. The source of these receptors is a human donor with multiple sclerosis.

The chain carries TRBV18 and TRBJ1-4, with 9 bases identical to TRBD1. The CDR3 contains 14 residues. Germline CDR1 and CDR2: KGHSH and LQKENI. With 5 bases clipped from V and 8 bases from J, the junction kept 6 bases outside the gene matches. The chain's CDR3 is CASSKDRGGEKLFF. The DNA for the CDR3 is TGTGCCAGCTCAAAGGACAGGGGTGGGGAAAAACTGTTTTTT.

The DNA for the CDR3 is TGTGCCAGCAGTGAATATGGGGACGGAGGAAAGAAAAACATTCAGTACTTC. It encodes CASSEYGDGGKKNIQYF. The rearrangement joins TRBV25-1 to TRBJ2-4, with D perhaps given as TRBD1 or TRBD2 (5 bases each). The CDR3 is 17 residues long. Trimming stripped 0 bases from V and 4 bases from J, with 16 bases between. CDR1 and CDR2 (germline): MGHDK, SYGVNS.

V gene TRBV11-2 combines with J gene TRBJ2-6; D is undetermined. Germline V CDR1 and CDR2: SGHAT, FQNNGV. This CDR3 contains 14 residues. The germline V and J ends were trimmed by 1 base and 8 bases, with 9 bases remaining between them. The CDR3 DNA follows: TGTGCCAGCAGCTTAGGGCAGGCCTCCAACGTCCTGACTTTC. As protein: CASSLGQASNVLTF. Filled out from reference TRBV11-2 and TRBJ2-6, the complete variable domain reads EAGVAQSPRYKIIEKRQSVAFWCNPISGHATLYWYQQILGQGPKLLIQFQNNGVVDDSQLPKDRFSAERLKGVDSTLKIQPAKLEDSAVYLCASSLGQASNVLTFGAGSRLTVL.

V is TRBV12-3 or TRBV12-4 and J is TRBJ1-1, with D perhaps matching TRBD1 (6 bases). Trimming stripped 7 bases from V and 7 bases from J, with 16 bases between. This CDR3 spans 13 amino acids. For the CDR3, the DNA is TGTGCCAGCACCCTCCTGGGGGGGCATGAAGCTTTCTTT. Protein sequence: CASTLLGGHEAFF.

The gene calls are TRBV2 and TRBJ2-6; D unclear. V was trimmed by 7 bases and J by 0 bases, leaving 16 bases between them. This CDR3 region has 17 residues. CDR1 is SNHLY, CDR2 FYNNEI, per germline. This CDR3 is CASTKGRFGSGANVLTF. DNA for the CDR3: TGTGCCAGCACCAAAGGGCGTTTTGGCTCTGGGGCCAACGTCCTGACTTTC.

The chain is built from TRBV2 and TRBJ2-2; D unclear. The CDR3 totals 14 residues. The germline V gene encodes CDR1 SNHLY and CDR2 FYNNEI. Between the trimmed V and J ends, which lost 6 bases and 1 base, there was a span of 9 bases. The CDR3 loop reads CASRGRVNTGELFF. CDR3 nucleotides: TGTGCCAGCAGAGGACGCGTGAACACCGGGGAGCTGTTTTTT. The entire variable domain, with the rest obtained from reference TRBV2 and TRBJ2-2, is as follows: EPEVTQTPSHQVTQMGQEVILRCVPISNHLYFYWYRQILGQKVEFLVSFYNNEISEKSEIFDDQFSVERPDGSNFTLKIRSTKLEDSAMYFCASRGRVNTGELFFGEGSRLTVL.

The chain is built from TRBV19 and TRBJ1-4; 8 nucleotides line up with TRBD1. Germline values: CDR1 LNHDA, CDR2 SQIVND (reference sequence). There are 14 residues in the CDR3. The V gene end was trimmed by 6 bases and the J gene end by 6 bases; junction bases not matched to a gene: 6. CDR3 coding DNA: TGTGCCAGTAGCCGGACAGGGAAGGATGAAAAACTGTTTTTT. Encoded protein: CASSRTGKDEKLFF.

The chain has TRBV12-3 or TRBV12-4 and TRBJ2-5, with a possible D match to TRBD1 (6 bases). V was shortened by 2 bases and J by 2 bases, with 12 bases between the two germline ends. This CDR3 comprises 15 residues. The CDR3, as DNA: TGTGCCAGCAGTTTATCCGGAACAGGGCAAGAGACCCAGTACTTC. Amino acid sequence: CASSLSGTGQETQYF.

The chain is built from TRBV11-3 and TRBJ2-5; 7 positions match TRBD1. Per the germline V gene, CDR1 is SGHNT and CDR2 is YENEEA. This CDR3 region has 13 residues. Trimming took 5 bases from V and 4 from J; bases not matched to a gene: 4. CDR3 in DNA: TGTGCCAGCAGCGTGGGACAGCCAGAGACCCAGTACTTC. This encodes CASSVGQPETQYF.

V and J are TRBV4-1 and TRBJ2-5; 14 bases align to TRBD2. Germline CDR1 reads MGHRA; CDR2 reads YSYEKL. V was clipped by 4 bases and J by 5 bases; unmatched bases: 6. This CDR3 spans 16 amino acids. CDR3 protein: CASSRGTSGGSETQYF. CDR3 nucleotide sequence: TGCGCCAGCAGCCGCGGGACTAGCGGGGGATCGGAGACCCAGTACTTC.